The 21 T cell receptor beta chains reported below all come from one sample, sequenced in a study of human T cells and chemical hapten exposure. Each CDR3 protein gets one entry after TCRdb re-called the RACE reads with MiXCR. The repertoire includes some 49,000 distinct CDR3 sequences, 9.5% to 10% of them detected once, and 9.5% to 10% sits in the top ten. Stated time point: pre-sensitization, week 0. The sample's treatment: therapeutic diphenylcyclopropenone sensitization with weekly scalp DPC. Unfractionated whole blood was the source of the extracted total RNA. The starting material was whole blood, obtained in connection with sensitization to the hapten diphenylcyclopropenone (DPC). All receptors come from a woman aged 25 to 39 with alopecia areata. Some clones in this sample may be carry-over from other donors' samples.

This clonotype was seen at least ten times. The chain links TRBV4-3 to TRBJ2-3; D uncertain. The CDR3 has 15 amino acids. V was clipped by 0 bases and J by 1 base, with 8 bases between them. In germline, CDR1 is LGHNA, CDR2 YSLEER. CDR3 in amino acids: CASSQDNQRTDTQYF. The DNA of the CDR3 is TGCGCCAGCAGCCAAGATAACCAGCGCACAGATACGCAGTATTTT.

This clonotype was counted only a few times. The chain recombines TRBV6-6 with TRBJ2-1, with TRBD1 identical over 8 bases. The V segment lost 6 bases and the J segment 4 bases; nucleotides outside the gene matches: 2. The germline V gene has CDR1 MNHNY and CDR2 SVGAGI (reference sequence). The CDR3 runs to 13 residues. The CDR3 region has the DNA TGTGCCAGCAGAGGACAGGGATACAATGAGCAGTTCTTC. It encodes CASRGQGYNEQFF.

This clonotype was seen only a few times. The chain is built from TRBV28 and TRBJ1-5; D remains unclear. Trimming removed 1 base from V and 6 bases from J, with 13 bases in between. This CDR3 has 15 residues. Germline CDR1 reads MDHEN; CDR2 reads SYDVKM. In DNA form, the CDR3 reads TGTGCCAGCAGTTTATTCGCGGCCGGGTCTCAGCCCCAGCATTTT. Its translation: CASSLFAAGSQPQHF.

This clonotype was seen repeatedly, ten times or more. The chain uses TRBV20-1 and TRBJ2-3; D is possibly TRBD1 (5 bases). The V end was cut by 5 bases, the J end by 2 bases, with 5 bases between. The germline gives CDR1 DFQATT, CDR2 SNEGSKA (reference sequence). This CDR3 is 11 amino acids long. In nucleotides, the CDR3 is TGCAGTGCTGGGGCCACAGATACGCAGTATTTT. Residues: CSAGATDTQYF.

This clonotype was recorded many times. The genes are TRBV19 and TRBJ2-5; D unresolved. CDR1 and CDR2 from the germline V gene are LNHDA and SQIVND (reference sequence). The CDR3 runs to 14 residues. V was pared by 3 bases and J by 0 bases, with 8 bases between. The CDR3 is CASSIPGYQETQYF. DNA for the CDR3: TGTGCCAGTAGTATCCCCGGGTACCAAGAGACCCAGTACTTC.

The table lists this clonotype with a few counts. This chain uses TRBV2 with TRBJ1-5, with D unresolved. Germline lookup yields CDR1 SNHLY and CDR2 FYNNEI. Deletions cut 8 bases from V and 2 bases from J, with 7 bases between. There are 12 residues in the CDR3. CDR3 nucleotide sequence: TGTGCCAGCTGGGGAGGCAATCAGCCCCAGCATTTT. Amino acids: CASWGGNQPQHF.

This sequence joins TRBV7-9 and TRBJ2-5, with TRBD2 as a possible D gene (6 bases). V lost 3 bases, J lost 5 bases, and 13 bases lay in between. This CDR3 has 14 amino acids. Germline V CDR1 and CDR2: SEHNR, FQNEAQ (reference sequence). The CDR3 region is CASSFGGDSETQYF. CDR3 DNA sequence: TGTGCCAGCAGCTTCGGGGGAGATAGCGAGACCCAGTACTTC.

This clonotype turned up a few times. The chain joins TRBV9 to TRBJ1-1; 12 bases line up with TRBD1. Losses at the gene ends were 3 bases for V and 6 bases for J; bases not matched to a gene: 6. The length of the CDR3 is 15 residues. Per the germline V gene, CDR1 is SGDLS and CDR2 is YYNGEE. CDR3 sequence reads: CASSEGTGGRAEAFF. The CDR3 DNA reads as TGTGCCAGCAGCGAGGGGACAGGGGGCCGTGCTGAAGCTTTCTTT.

The chain has TRBV11-1 and TRBJ2-3, with 8 bases that match TRBD2. CDR1 and CDR2 from the germline V gene are SGHAT and FQDESV (reference sequence). Losses at the gene ends were 3 bases for V and 3 bases for J; bases not matched to a gene: 5. CDR3 length: 15 amino acids. The DNA of the CDR3 is TGTGCCAGCAGCTTGTTAAGCGGGGGTACAGATACGCAGTATTTT. Protein product: CASSLLSGGTDTQYF.

This clonotype has just a few counts. The chain joins TRBV12-3 or TRBV12-4 to TRBJ2-1; D is unclear. The CDR3 contains 13 residues. Between the trimmed V and J ends, which lost 10 bases and 0 bases, there was a span of 10 bases. The CDR3 is CATSFSSYNEQFF. The CDR3 nucleotides read TGTGCCACGTCATTTAGCTCCTACAATGAGCAGTTCTTC.

V is TRBV20-1 and J is TRBJ2-3; a weak D match, TRBD1 (5 bases). CDR3 length: 16 amino acids. Trimming removed 0 bases from V and 4 bases from J, with 17 bases in between. Germline loops: CDR1 DFQATT, CDR2 SNEGSKA (reference sequence). The CDR3, as DNA: TGCAGTGCTAGAGATTCCCCAGGGTTTGGGGCAGATACGCAGTATTTT. It translates to CSARDSPGFGADTQYF.

This clonotype was recorded a few times. The gene calls are TRBV5-4 and TRBJ2-3; D remains unclear. The germline CDR1 and CDR2 sequences are SGHNT and YYREEE (reference sequence). Deletions cut 0 bases from V and 1 base from J, with 3 bases between. The CDR3 spans 13 residues. The chain's CDR3 is CASSLARTDTQYF. The DNA of the CDR3 is TGTGCCAGCAGCTTGGCCCGCACAGATACGCAGTATTTT. Combining the CDR3 with reference TRBV5-4 and TRBJ2-3 gives the whole variable domain ETGVTQSPTHLIKTRGQQVTLRCSSQSGHNTVSWYQQALGQGPQFIFQYYREEENGRGNFPPRFSGLQFPNYSSELNVNALELDDSALYLCASSLARTDTQYFGPGTRLTVL.

The chain is built from TRBV15 and TRBJ2-5; D is unclear. The V and J ends lost 2 bases and 9 bases respectively, with 16 bases between them. The CDR3 is 14 residues long. Germline V gene data show CDR1 as LNHNV and CDR2 as YYDKDF (reference sequence). CDR3 coding DNA: TGTGCCACCAGCAGACCCCCTGGGCACCGGCCCCAGTACTTC. It translates to CATSRPPGHRPQYF.

This clonotype came up a few times. This chain links TRBV7-2 with TRBJ2-1; no clear D. The CDR3 runs 13 residues. The germline V gene has CDR1 SGHTA and CDR2 FQGNSA. V was shortened by 0 bases and J by 1 base, with 1 base between the two germline ends. DNA for the CDR3: TGTGCCAGCAGCTTAGCGTCCTACAATGAGCAGTTCTTC. Its protein product is CASSLASYNEQFF.

The V gene is TRBV28, the J gene TRBJ1-2; tentative D call: TRBD1 (5 bases). Germline CDR1 is MDHEN and CDR2 is SYDVKM. This CDR3 contains 14 residues. V lost 1 base and J lost 3, with 9 bases in between. CDR3 protein: CASSLSGGDYGYTF. The DNA of the CDR3 is TGTGCCAGCAGTTTATCGGGGGGGGACTATGGCTACACCTTC.

The rearrangement joins TRBV28 to TRBJ1-6; TRBD1 might be the D (5 bases). Germline V gives CDR1 MDHEN, CDR2 SYDVKM. The length of the CDR3 is 17 residues. V lost 5 bases and J lost 0, with 14 bases in between. CDR3 coding DNA: TGTGCCAGCAGTCCCCCGGGGGGGAGCTCCTATAATTCACCCCTCCACTTT. Amino acid sequence: CASSPPGGSSYNSPLHF.

The J gene is TRBJ2-2, the V gene TRBV5-1; D not certain. CDR3 size: 16 residues. V gave up 6 bases and J gave up 0 bases, with 15 bases separating them. From germline, CDR1 is SGHRS and CDR2 YFSETQ. The CDR3 bases are TGCGCCAGCATCGAAGGTGGGGATACGAACACCGGGGAGCTGTTTTTT. Protein: CASIEGGDTNTGELFF.

This clonotype has a count of ten or more. CDR3 in DNA: TGTGCCAGCAGTTTCACAGGGGGAGATACGCAGTATTTT. It encodes CASSFTGGDTQYF. This chain links TRBV6-2 or TRBV6-3 with TRBJ2-3; 8 bases line up with TRBD1. This CDR3 spans 13 amino acids. Germline CDR1 reads MNHEY; CDR2 reads SVGEGT. V lost 4 bases to trimming and J lost 5 bases; unmatched junction nucleotides: 2.

This clonotype came up a few times. The chain joins TRBV24-1 to TRBJ2-5; perhaps TRBD1 as D (6 bases). The CDR3 has 17 amino acids. The germline gives CDR1 KGHDR, CDR2 SFDVKD. Between the trimmed V and J ends, which lost 2 bases and 1 base, there was a span of 16 bases. CDR3 coding DNA: TGTGCCACCAGTGATTCCCGCCAGGGGTATTTCCAAGAGACCCAGTACTTC. Its translation: CATSDSRQGYFQETQYF.

J is TRBJ2-3 and V is TRBV18; no firm D call. V shed 3 bases and J shed 4 bases, with 5 bases lying between them. Germline V CDR1 and CDR2: KGHSH, LQKENI. This CDR3 has 12 residues. The chain's CDR3 is CASSPFADTQYF. The CDR3 nucleotides are TGTGCCAGCTCACCTTTCGCAGATACGCAGTATTTT.

This sequence joins TRBV4-3 and TRBJ2-5; D not certain. Germline V lookup: CDR1 LGHNA, CDR2 YSLEER. The CDR3 contains 13 residues. Trimming left V 4 bases short and J 5 bases short, with 11 bases between. This chain's CDR3 is CASSPSNVETQYF. For the CDR3, the DNA is TGCGCCAGCAGCCCCAGTAACGTCGAGACCCAGTACTTC.